This record concerns one T cell receptor (beta chain) sequence. V was clipped by 8 bases and J by 6 bases; unmatched bases: 8. This CDR3 contains 14 residues. CDR1 is LNHNV and CDR2 is YYDKDF in the germline V gene (reference sequence). Produced via immunoSEQ multiplex PCR; TCRdb's table is partial and in-frame only. The table includes about 320,000 clones, 85% to 90% detected once. These data come from a study of blood T cell repertoires in COVID-19. The chain uses TRBV15 and TRBJ2-1; 9 nucleotides line up with TRBD2. Material: PBMCs or T cells enriched from blood (not recorded which). The clonotype comes from a woman under 30 who had recovered from COVID-19. The chain's CDR3 is CATGRLAVSNEQFF. CDR3 nucleotides: TGTGCCACCGGTCGACTAGCGGTAAGCAATGAGCAGTTCTTC.